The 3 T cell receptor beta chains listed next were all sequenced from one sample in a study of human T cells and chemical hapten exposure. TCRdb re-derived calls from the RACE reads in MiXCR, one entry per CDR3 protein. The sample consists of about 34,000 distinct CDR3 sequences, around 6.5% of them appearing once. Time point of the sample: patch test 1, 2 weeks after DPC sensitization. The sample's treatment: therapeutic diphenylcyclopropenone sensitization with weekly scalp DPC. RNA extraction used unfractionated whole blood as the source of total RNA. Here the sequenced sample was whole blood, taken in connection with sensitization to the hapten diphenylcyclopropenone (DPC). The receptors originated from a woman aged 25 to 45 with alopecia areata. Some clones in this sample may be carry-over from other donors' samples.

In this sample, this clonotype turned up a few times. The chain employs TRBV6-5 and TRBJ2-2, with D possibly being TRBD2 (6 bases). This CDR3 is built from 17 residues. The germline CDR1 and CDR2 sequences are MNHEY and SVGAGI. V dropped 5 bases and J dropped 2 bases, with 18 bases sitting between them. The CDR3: CASSPLWDSRNTGELFF. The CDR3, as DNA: TGTGCCAGCAGTCCGTTATGGGACTCAAGAAACACCGGGGAGCTGTTTTTT.

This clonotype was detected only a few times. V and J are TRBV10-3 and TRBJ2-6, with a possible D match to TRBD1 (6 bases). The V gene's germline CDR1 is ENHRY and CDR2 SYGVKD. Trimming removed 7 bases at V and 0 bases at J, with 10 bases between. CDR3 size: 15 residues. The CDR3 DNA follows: TGTGCCATCACTGGACAGATCTCTGGGGCCAACGTCCTGACTTTC. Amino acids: CAITGQISGANVLTF.

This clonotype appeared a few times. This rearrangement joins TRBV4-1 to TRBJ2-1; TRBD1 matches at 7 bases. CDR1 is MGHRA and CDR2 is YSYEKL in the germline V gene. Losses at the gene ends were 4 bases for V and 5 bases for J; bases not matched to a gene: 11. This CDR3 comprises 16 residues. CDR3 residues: CASSRGVGGVDNEQFF. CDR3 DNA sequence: TGCGCCAGCAGCCGGGGAGTAGGGGGCGTAGACAATGAGCAGTTCTTC.